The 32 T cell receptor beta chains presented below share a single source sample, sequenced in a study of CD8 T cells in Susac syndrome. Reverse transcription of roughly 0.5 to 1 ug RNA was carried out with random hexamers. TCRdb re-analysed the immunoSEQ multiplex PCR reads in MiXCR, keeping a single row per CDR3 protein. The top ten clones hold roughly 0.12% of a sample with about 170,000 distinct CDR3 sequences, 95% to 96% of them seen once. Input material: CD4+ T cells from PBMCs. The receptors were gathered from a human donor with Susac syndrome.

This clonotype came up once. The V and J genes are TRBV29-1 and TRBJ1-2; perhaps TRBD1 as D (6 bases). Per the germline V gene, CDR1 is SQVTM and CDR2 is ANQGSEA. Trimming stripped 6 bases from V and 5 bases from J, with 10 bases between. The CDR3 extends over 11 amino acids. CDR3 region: CSVHRDYGYTF. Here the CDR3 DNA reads TGCAGCGTCCACAGGGATTATGGCTACACCTTC. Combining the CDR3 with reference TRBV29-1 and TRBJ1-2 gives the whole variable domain SAVISQKPSRDICQRGTSLTIQCQVDSQVTMMFWYRQQPGQSLTLIATANQGSEATYESGFVIDKFPISRPNLTFSTLTVSNMSPEDSSIYLCSVHRDYGYTFGSGTRLTVV.

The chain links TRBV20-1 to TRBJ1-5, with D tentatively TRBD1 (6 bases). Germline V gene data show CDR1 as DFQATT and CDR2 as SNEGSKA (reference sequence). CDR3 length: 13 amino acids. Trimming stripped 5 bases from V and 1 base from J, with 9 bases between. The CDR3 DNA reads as TGCAGTGCTTTCACAGGGAGCAATCAGCCCCAGCATTTT. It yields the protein CSAFTGSNQPQHF.

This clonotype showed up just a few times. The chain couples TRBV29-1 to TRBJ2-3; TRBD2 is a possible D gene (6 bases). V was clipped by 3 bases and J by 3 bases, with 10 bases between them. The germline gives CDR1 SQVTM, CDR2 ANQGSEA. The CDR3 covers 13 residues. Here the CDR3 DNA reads TGCAGCGTTGATCGGGGACTGACAGATACGCAGTATTTT. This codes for CSVDRGLTDTQYF.

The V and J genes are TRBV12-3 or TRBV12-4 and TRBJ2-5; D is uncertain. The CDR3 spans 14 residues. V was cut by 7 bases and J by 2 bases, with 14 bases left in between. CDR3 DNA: TGTGCCAGCACTAAGGGTCTCGCTCAAGAGACCCAGTACTTC. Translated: CASTKGLAQETQYF.

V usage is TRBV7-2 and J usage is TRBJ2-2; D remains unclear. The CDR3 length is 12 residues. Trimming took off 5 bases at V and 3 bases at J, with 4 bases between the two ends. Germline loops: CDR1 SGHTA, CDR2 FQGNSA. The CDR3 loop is CASSRYTGELFF. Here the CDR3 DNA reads TGTGCCAGCAGCCGGTACACCGGGGAGCTGTTTTTT.

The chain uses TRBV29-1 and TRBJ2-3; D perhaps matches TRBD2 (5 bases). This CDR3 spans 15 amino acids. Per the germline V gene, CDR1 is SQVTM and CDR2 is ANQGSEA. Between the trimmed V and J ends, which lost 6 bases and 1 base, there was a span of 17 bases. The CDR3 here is CSVLLRVTGTDTQYF. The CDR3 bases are TGCAGCGTCTTGCTGCGGGTAACTGGCACAGATACGCAGTATTTT.

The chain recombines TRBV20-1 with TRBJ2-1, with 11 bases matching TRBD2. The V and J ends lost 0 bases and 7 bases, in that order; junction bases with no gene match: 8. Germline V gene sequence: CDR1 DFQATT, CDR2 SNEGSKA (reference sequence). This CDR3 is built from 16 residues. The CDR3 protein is CSARDLVAGGFNEQFF. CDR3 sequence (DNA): TGCAGTGCTAGAGATCTGGTAGCGGGAGGGTTTAATGAGCAGTTCTTC.

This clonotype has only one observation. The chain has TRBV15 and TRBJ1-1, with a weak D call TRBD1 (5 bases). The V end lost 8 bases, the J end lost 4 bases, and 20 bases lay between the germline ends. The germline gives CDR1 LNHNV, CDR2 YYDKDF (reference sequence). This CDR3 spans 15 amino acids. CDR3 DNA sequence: TGTGCCACCTCCCGGGGGACCAAGGCGAGCACTGAAGCTTTCTTT. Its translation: CATSRGTKASTEAFF.

This CDR3 is CSARPAGKETQYF. As DNA, the CDR3 is TGCAGTGCTAGACCAGCGGGAAAAGAGACCCAGTACTTC. The rearrangement links TRBV20-1 to TRBJ2-5; 7 bases line up with TRBD2. Germline assignment: CDR1 DFQATT and CDR2 SNEGSKA (reference sequence). The CDR3 spans 13 residues. V shed 2 bases, J shed 3 bases, and the junction held 3 bases outside the gene matches.

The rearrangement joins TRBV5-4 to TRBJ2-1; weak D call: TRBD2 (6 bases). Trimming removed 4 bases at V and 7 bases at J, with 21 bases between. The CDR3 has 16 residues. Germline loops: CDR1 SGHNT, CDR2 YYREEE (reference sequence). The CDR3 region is CASSPVGREAGNEQFF. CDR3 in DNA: TGTGCCAGCAGCCCAGTCGGCAGGGAGGCGGGTAATGAGCAGTTCTTC.

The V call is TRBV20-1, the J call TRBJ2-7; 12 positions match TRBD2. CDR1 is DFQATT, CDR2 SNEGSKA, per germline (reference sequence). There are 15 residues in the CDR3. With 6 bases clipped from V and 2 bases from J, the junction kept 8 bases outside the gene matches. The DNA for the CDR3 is TGCAGTGCCAACTTACTAGCGGGAGGAACCTACGAGCAGTACTTC. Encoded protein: CSANLLAGGTYEQYF.

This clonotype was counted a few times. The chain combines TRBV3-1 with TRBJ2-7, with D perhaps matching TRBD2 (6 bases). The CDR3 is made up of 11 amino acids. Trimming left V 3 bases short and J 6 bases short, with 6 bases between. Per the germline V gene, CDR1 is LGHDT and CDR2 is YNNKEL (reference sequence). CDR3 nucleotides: TGTGCCAGCAGCCAGGGGGGCGAGCAGTACTTC. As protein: CASSQGGEQYF.

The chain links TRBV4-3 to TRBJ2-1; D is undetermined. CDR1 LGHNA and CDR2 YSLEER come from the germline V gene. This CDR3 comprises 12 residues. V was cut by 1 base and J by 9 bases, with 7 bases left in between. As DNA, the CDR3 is TGCGCCAGCAGCCAAGTGATGCGTGAGCAGTTCTTC. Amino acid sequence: CASSQVMREQFF.

In DNA form, the CDR3 reads TGTGCCGCCGGAGGTGAGCAGTTCTTC. Amino acid sequence: CAAGGEQFF. V and J are TRBV10-3 and TRBJ2-1; a possible D gene is TRBD2 (5 bases). The V and J ends lost 11 bases and 9 bases respectively, with 8 bases between them. The CDR3 is 9 amino acids. CDR1 ENHRY and CDR2 SYGVKD come from the germline V gene.

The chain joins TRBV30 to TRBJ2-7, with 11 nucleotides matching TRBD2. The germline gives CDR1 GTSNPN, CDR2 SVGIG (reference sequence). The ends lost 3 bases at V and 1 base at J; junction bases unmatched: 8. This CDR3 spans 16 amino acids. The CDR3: CAWSRVAGGPSYEQYF. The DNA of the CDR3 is TGTGCCTGGAGCCGAGTAGCGGGAGGGCCATCCTACGAGCAGTACTTC.

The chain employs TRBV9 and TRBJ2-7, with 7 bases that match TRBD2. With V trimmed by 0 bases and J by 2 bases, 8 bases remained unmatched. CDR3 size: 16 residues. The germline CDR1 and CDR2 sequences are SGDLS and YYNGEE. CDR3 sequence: CASSVASEGLPYEQYF. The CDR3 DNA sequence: TGTGCCAGCAGCGTAGCCTCAGAGGGACTACCCTACGAGCAGTACTTC.

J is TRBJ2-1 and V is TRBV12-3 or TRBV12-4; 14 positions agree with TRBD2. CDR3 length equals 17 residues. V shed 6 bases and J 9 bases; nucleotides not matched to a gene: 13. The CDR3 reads CASRDTGTSGSWSEQFF. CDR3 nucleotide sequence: TGTGCCAGCAGGGACACCGGGACTAGCGGGAGTTGGAGTGAGCAGTTCTTC.

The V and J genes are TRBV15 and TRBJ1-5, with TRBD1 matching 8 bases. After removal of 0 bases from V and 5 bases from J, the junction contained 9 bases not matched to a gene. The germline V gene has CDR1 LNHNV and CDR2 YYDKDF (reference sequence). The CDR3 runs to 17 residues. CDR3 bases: TGTGCCACCAGCAGAGACCTGGGGCAGGGGGCATATCAGCCCCAGCATTTT. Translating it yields CATSRDLGQGAYQPQHF.

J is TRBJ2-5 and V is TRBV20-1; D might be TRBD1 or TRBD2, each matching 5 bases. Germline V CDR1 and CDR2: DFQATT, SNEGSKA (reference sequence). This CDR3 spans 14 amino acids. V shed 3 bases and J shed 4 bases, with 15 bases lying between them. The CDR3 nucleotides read TGCAGTGCTAGCCCTAGGTTGAGGGGAGAGACCCAGTACTTC. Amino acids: CSASPRLRGETQYF.

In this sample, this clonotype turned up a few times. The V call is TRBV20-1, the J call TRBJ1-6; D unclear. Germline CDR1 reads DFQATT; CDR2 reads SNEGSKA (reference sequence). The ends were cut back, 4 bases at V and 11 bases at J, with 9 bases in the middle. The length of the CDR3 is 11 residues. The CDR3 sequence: CSATDRPPLHF. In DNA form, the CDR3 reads TGCAGTGCTACCGACCGGCCACCCCTCCACTTT.

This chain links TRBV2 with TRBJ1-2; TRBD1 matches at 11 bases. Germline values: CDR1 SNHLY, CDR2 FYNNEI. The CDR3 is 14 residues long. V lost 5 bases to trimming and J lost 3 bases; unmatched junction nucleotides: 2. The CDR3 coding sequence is TGTGCCAGCAGTCGGGACAGGGGGGACTATGGCTACACCTTC. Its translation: CASSRDRGDYGYTF.

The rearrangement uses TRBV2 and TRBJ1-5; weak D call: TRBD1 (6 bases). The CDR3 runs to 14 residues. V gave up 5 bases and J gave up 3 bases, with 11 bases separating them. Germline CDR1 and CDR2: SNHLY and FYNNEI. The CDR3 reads CASSPDSHNQPQHF. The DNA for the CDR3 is TGTGCCAGCAGTCCGGACAGCCACAATCAGCCCCAGCATTTT.

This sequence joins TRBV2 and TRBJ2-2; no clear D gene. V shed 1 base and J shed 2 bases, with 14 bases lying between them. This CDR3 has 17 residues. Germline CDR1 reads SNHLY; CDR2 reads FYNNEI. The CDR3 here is CASSEEGFWANTGELFF. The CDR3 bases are TGTGCCAGCAGTGAAGAAGGATTTTGGGCTAACACCGGGGAGCTGTTTTTT.

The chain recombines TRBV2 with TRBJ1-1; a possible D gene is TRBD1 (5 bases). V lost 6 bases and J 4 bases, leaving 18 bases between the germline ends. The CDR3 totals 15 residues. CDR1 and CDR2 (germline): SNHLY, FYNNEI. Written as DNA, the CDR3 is TGTGCCAGCAGGAGTGATTGGGGGGGGACCACTGAAGCTTTCTTT. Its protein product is CASRSDWGGTTEAFF. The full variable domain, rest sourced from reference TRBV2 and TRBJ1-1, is EPEVTQTPSHQVTQMGQEVILRCVPISNHLYFYWYRQILGQKVEFLVSFYNNEISEKSEIFDDQFSVERPDGSNFTLKIRSTKLEDSAMYFCASRSDWGGTTEAFFGQGTRLTVV.

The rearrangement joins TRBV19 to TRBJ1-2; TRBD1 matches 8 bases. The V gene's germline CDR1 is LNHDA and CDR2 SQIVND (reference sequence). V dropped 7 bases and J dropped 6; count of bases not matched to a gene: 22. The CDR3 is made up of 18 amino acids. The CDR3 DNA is TGTGCCAGTACCCCGGGGGGGACAGGCAGCCGGGAACTCGATGGCTACACCTTC. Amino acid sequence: CASTPGGTGSRELDGYTF.

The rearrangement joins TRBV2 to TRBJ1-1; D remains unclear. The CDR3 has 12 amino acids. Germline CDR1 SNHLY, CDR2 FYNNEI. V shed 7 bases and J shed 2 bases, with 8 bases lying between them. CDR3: CASKSFNTEAFF. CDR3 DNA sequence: TGTGCCAGCAAGTCGTTTAACACTGAAGCTTTCTTT.

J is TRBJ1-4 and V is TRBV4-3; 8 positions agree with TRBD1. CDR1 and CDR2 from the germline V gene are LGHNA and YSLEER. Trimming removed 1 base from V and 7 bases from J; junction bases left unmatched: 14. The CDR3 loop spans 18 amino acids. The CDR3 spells CASSQVLLRGQASEKLFF. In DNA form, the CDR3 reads TGCGCCAGCAGCCAAGTACTTCTTCGGGGACAGGCGAGTGAAAAACTGTTTTTT.

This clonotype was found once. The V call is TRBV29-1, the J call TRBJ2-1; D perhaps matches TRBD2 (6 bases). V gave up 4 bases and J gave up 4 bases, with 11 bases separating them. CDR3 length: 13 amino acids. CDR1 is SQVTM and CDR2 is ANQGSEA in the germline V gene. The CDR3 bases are TGCAGCGTTGGGCTAGCGTTTTACAATGAGCAGTTCTTC. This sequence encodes CSVGLAFYNEQFF.

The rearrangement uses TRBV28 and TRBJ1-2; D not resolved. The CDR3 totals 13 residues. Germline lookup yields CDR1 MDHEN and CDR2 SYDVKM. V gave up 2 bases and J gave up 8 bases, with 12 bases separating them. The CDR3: CASSLPNVGGYTF. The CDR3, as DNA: TGTGCCAGCAGTTTACCCAACGTTGGGGGCTACACCTTC.

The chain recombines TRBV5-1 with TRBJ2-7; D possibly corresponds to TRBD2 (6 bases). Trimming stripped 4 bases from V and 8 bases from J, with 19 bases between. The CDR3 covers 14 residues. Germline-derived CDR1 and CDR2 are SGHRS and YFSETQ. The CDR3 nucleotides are TGCGCCAGCAGCGAAACCCTTAGCGGTCAAAAGCAGTACTTC. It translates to CASSETLSGQKQYF.

CDR3 nucleotide sequence: TGTGCCAGCAGCGCCGGGACAGGGGGCTTTGGGGGCACTGAAGCTTTCTTT. This gives the protein CASSAGTGGFGGTEAFF. The chain couples TRBV11-2 to TRBJ1-1, with TRBD1 identical over 12 bases. The CDR3 totals 17 residues. J was trimmed by 4 bases and V by 5 bases; bases with no gene match: 11. Germline loops: CDR1 SGHAT, CDR2 FQNNGV. Combining the CDR3 with reference TRBV11-2 and TRBJ1-1 gives the whole variable domain EAGVAQSPRYKIIEKRQSVAFWCNPISGHATLYWYQQILGQGPKLLIQFQNNGVVDDSQLPKDRFSAERLKGVDSTLKIQPAKLEDSAVYLCASSAGTGGFGGTEAFFGQGTRLTVV.

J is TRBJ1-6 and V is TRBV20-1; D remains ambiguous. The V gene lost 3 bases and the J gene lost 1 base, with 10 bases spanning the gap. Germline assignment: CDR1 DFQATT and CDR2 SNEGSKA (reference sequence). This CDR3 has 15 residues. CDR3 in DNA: TGCAGTGCTAGGCCAGGAGAATCCTATAATTCACCCCTCCACTTT. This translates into CSARPGESYNSPLHF.